These 28 T cell receptor beta chains originate from one sample sequenced in a study of cytomegalovirus exposure and HLA in healthy donors. Primers included in the PCR were 60 Vbeta and 13 Jbeta primers. The table came from immunoSEQ multiplex PCR; TCRdb's copy has only in-frame clones and leaves some out. Altogether 150,000 or so clones are present, roughly 79% being singletons, with the ten largest covering 7%. Material for sequencing was PBMCs. The receptors were gathered from a middle-aged woman in good health and CMV-seropositive.

The chain is built from TRBV7-9 and TRBJ1-3; D perhaps matches TRBD1 (5 bases). Between the trimmed V and J ends, which lost 1 base and 1 base, there was a span of 8 bases. Germline loops: CDR1 SEHNR, CDR2 FQNEAQ (reference sequence). The CDR3 runs to 15 residues. The CDR3 DNA is TGTGCCAGCAGCTTAGACGGGGGATCTGGAAACACCATATATTTT. This sequence encodes CASSLDGGSGNTIYF.

The CDR3 DNA follows: TGTGCCAGCTCACCACCACTCACCGGGGAGCTGTTTTTT. Its translation is CASSPPLTGELFF. This sequence joins TRBV18 and TRBJ2-2, with D hard to call. In germline, CDR1 is KGHSH, CDR2 LQKENI. V dropped 0 bases and J dropped 4 bases, with 3 bases sitting between them. The CDR3 is made up of 13 amino acids.

The V call is TRBV6-1, the J call TRBJ2-7, with D maybe TRBD1 (5 bases). The V and J ends lost 8 bases and 9 bases respectively, with 17 bases between them. Germline V gene data show CDR1 as MNHNS and CDR2 as SASEGT. The CDR3 totals 12 residues. The chain's CDR3 is CASRLQGRRQYF. In DNA form, the CDR3 reads TGTGCCAGCCGTCTCCAGGGTCGACGGCAGTACTTC.

The gene calls are TRBV6-6 and TRBJ1-2; no definite D call. V dropped 0 bases and J dropped 7 bases, with 9 bases sitting between them. Germline CDR1 MNHNY, CDR2 SVGAGI (reference sequence). This CDR3 region has 13 residues. CDR3 coding DNA: TGTGCCAGCAGTTACTCGGGCATCGGTGGCTACACCTTC. The encoded protein is CASSYSGIGGYTF.

This clone was counted a few times. The chain links TRBV7-9 to TRBJ1-2; TRBD1 matches 7 bases. Germline assignment: CDR1 SEHNR and CDR2 FQNEAQ (reference sequence). Trimming cost V 0 bases and J 2 bases; bases outside gene matches: 6. The CDR3 runs 16 residues. The CDR3 here is CASSLALTGSNYGYTF. CDR3 nucleotides: TGTGCCAGCAGCTTAGCCCTGACAGGGTCCAACTATGGCTACACCTTC.

The rearrangement uses TRBV6-1 and TRBJ1-5, with D perhaps TRBD1 (5 bases). CDR1 and CDR2 (germline): MNHNS, SASEGT. The V end was cut by 6 bases, the J end by 3 bases, with 15 bases between. This CDR3 comprises 15 residues. CDR3 amino acids: CASRSTGNNNQPQHF. DNA of the CDR3: TGTGCCAGCAGATCAACAGGTAATAACAATCAGCCCCAGCATTTT.

The chain combines TRBV19 with TRBJ2-7, with 8 positions matching TRBD1. The CDR3 is 15 residues long. CDR1 and CDR2 (germline): LNHDA, SQIVND (reference sequence). The J segment lost 2 bases and the V segment lost 3 bases, leaving 6 bases of the junction unmatched. CDR3 region: CASSMKPDRAYEQYF. The CDR3 nucleotides are TGTGCCAGTAGTATGAAACCGGACAGGGCCTACGAGCAGTACTTC.

Of note for this clone: One junction end disagrees with the germline gene, perhaps due to a read error. This chain connects TRBV6-1 to TRBJ2-6; TRBD1 matches 9 bases. The CDR3 extends over 17 amino acids. Germline V gene data show CDR1 as MNHNS and CDR2 as SASEGT. CDR3 region: CASSGGQGGSGANGLTF. The CDR3 DNA reads as TGTGCCAGCAGTGGGGGACAGGGAGGTTCGGGGGCCAACGGCCTGACTTTC.

The chain carries TRBV5-6 and TRBJ2-7; D uncertain. The V gene lost 0 bases and the J gene lost 4 bases, with 14 bases spanning the gap. Looked up from germline, CDR1 is SGHDT and CDR2 is YYEEEE. There are 15 residues in the CDR3. The CDR3 sequence is CASSLGRKPSYEQYF. CDR3 DNA sequence: TGTGCCAGCAGCTTGGGCAGGAAACCGTCGTACGAGCAGTACTTC.

The chain has TRBV5-1 and TRBJ1-4; the D is unclear. The germline CDR1 and CDR2 sequences are SGHRS and YFSETQ. V was clipped by 2 bases and J by 3 bases, with 11 bases between them. The CDR3 contains 15 residues. CDR3 sequence: CASSLAFAANEKLFF. CDR3 DNA: TGCGCCAGCAGCTTAGCCTTCGCTGCTAATGAAAAACTGTTTTTT.

CDR3 bases: TGTGCCAGCAGCGTCGGGACAGGCGACCTCGAGACCCAGTACTTC. This codes for CASSVGTGDLETQYF. This rearrangement joins TRBV9 to TRBJ2-5; 8 bases line up with TRBD1. Trimming removed 2 bases from V and 5 bases from J; junction bases left unmatched: 8. CDR3 length equals 15 residues. Germline V CDR1 and CDR2: SGDLS, YYNGEE.

The V gene is TRBV6-5, the J gene TRBJ2-1; TRBD2 aligns across 8 bases. The V gene's germline CDR1 is MNHEY and CDR2 SVGAGI. Unmatched junction bases numbered 7, after V lost 4 bases and J lost 5 bases. This CDR3 region has 15 residues. CDR3: CASSSIAGYHNEQFF. CDR3 DNA: TGTGCCAGCAGTTCTATAGCGGGGTACCACAATGAGCAGTTCTTC.

This chain joins TRBV7-2 and TRBJ1-2; TRBD1 matches 8 bases. This CDR3 is 16 amino acids long. V lost 6 bases, J lost 10 bases, and 19 bases stayed unmatched. Germline CDR1 reads SGHTA; CDR2 reads FQGNSA. The CDR3 protein is CASSTDRVLSKLSYTF. The DNA for the CDR3 is TGTGCCAGCAGTACGGACAGGGTTCTCTCTAAACTCTCCTACACCTTC.

This sequence joins TRBV2 and TRBJ2-1; 11 positions match TRBD2. Trimming removed 5 bases from V and 5 bases from J; junction bases left unmatched: 5. Germline V CDR1 and CDR2: SNHLY, FYNNEI. This CDR3 is built from 15 residues. CDR3 coding DNA: TGTGCCAGCAGTCAACTAGCGGGGGATGACAATGAGCAGTTCTTC. Translated: CASSQLAGDDNEQFF.

This clone was seen once. The V call is TRBV6-5, the J call TRBJ2-2; 9 positions agree with TRBD1. The CDR3 totals 15 residues. The J segment lost 0 bases and the V segment lost 5 bases, leaving 1 base of the junction unmatched. CDR1 is MNHEY, CDR2 SVGAGI, per germline. CDR3 region: CASSRQGANTGELFF. In DNA, the CDR3 is TGTGCCAGCAGTCGACAGGGGGCGAACACCGGGGAGCTGTTTTTT.

The rearrangement uses TRBV28 and TRBJ1-1, with 7 nucleotides matching TRBD1. Germline-derived CDR1 and CDR2 are MDHEN and SYDVKM. V dropped 6 bases and J dropped 1; count of bases not matched to a gene: 2. The CDR3 loop spans 13 amino acids. The CDR3 region is CASRQGSNTEAFF. The CDR3 bases are TGTGCCAGCAGACAGGGGTCGAACACTGAAGCTTTCTTT. The full variable domain, its missing parts supplied by reference TRBV28 and TRBJ1-1, is DVKVTQSSRYLVKRTGEKVFLECVQDMDHENMFWYRQDPGLGLRLIYFSYDVKMKEKGDIPEGYSVSREKKERFSLILESASTNQTSMYLCASRQGSNTEAFFGQGTRLTVV.

Note on this clone: The junction departs from germline at one end; a sequencing error may be responsible. The gene calls are TRBV7-9 and TRBJ1-1; TRBD1 aligns across 8 bases. The CDR3 covers 15 residues. CDR1 is SEHNR, CDR2 FQNEAQ, per germline (reference sequence). CDR3 in amino acids: CSSDDRGGINTEAFF. In nucleotides, the CDR3 is TGTTCCAGCGACGACAGGGGAGGGATAAACACTGAAGCTTTCTTT. The full variable domain, in which reference TRBV7-9 and TRBJ1-1 provide the parts outside the CDR3, is DTGVSQNPRHKITKRGQNVTFRCDPISEHNRLYWYRQTLGQGPEFLTYFQNEAQLEKSRLLSDRFSAERPKGSFSTLEIQRTEQGDSAMYLCSSDDRGGINTEAFFGQGTRLTVV.

J is TRBJ1-1 and V is TRBV5-8; no firm D call. Per the germline V gene, CDR1 is SGHTS and CDR2 is YDEGEE. The V end was cut by 4 bases, the J end by 4 bases, with 23 bases between. This CDR3 has 17 residues. CDR3 protein: CASSRGRDPGRSTEAFF. For the CDR3, the DNA is TGTGCCAGCAGCCGCGGCCGTGACCCCGGTCGGTCCACTGAAGCTTTCTTT.

The gene calls are TRBV27 and TRBJ1-1, with TRBD1 matching over 7 bases. With V trimmed by 6 bases and J by 5 bases, 3 bases remained unmatched. This CDR3 has 12 amino acids. Germline loops: CDR1 MNHEY, CDR2 SMNVEV (reference sequence). CDR3 DNA: TGTGCCAGCAGGAGGGGGCATACTGAAGCTTTCTTT. This translates into CASRRGHTEAFF.

V gene TRBV15 combines with J gene TRBJ1-1; perhaps TRBD1 as D (6 bases). The ends were cut back, 3 bases at V and 4 bases at J, with 15 bases in the middle. The germline V gene encodes CDR1 LNHNV and CDR2 YYDKDF (reference sequence). The CDR3 is made up of 15 amino acids. CDR3 sequence reads: CATSSEQGEVTEAFF. CDR3 nucleotide sequence: TGTGCCACCAGCAGTGAACAGGGAGAAGTCACTGAAGCTTTCTTT. The complete variable domain, with remaining parts taken from reference TRBV15 and TRBJ1-1, reads DAMVIQNPRYQVTQFGKPVTLSCSQTLNHNVMYWYQQKSSQAPKLLFHYYDKDFNNEADTPDNFQSRRPNTSFCFLDIRSPGLGDTAMYLCATSSEQGEVTEAFFGQGTRLTVV.

This rearrangement joins TRBV20-1 to TRBJ1-2; D unresolved. The CDR3 loop spans 10 amino acids. Germline V CDR1 and CDR2: DFQATT, SNEGSKA (reference sequence). Between the trimmed V and J ends, which lost 5 bases and 8 bases, there was a span of 9 bases. This chain's CDR3 is CSASQEGYTF. The CDR3 DNA is TGCAGTGCTTCTCAGGAAGGCTACACCTTC.

V is TRBV4-2 and J is TRBJ1-4; TRBD1 is a possible D gene (5 bases). This CDR3 has 16 residues. The germline V gene encodes CDR1 LGHNA and CDR2 YNFKEQ. V was trimmed by 0 bases and J by 5 bases, leaving 13 bases between them. This CDR3 reads CASSQDKQGSNEKLFF. CDR3 DNA sequence: TGTGCCAGCAGCCAAGATAAGCAGGGAAGCAATGAAAAACTGTTTTTT.

The chain is built from TRBV5-6 and TRBJ2-5; weak D call: TRBD2 (6 bases). Germline assignment: CDR1 SGHDT and CDR2 YYEEEE. Trimming took 2 bases from V and 1 from J, leaving 9 bases between them. The CDR3 has 14 residues. The CDR3 loop reads CASSFGGLQETQYF. For the CDR3, the DNA is TGTGCCAGCAGCTTCGGGGGACTCCAAGAGACCCAGTACTTC.

This chain joins TRBV5-4 and TRBJ1-2; 7 positions agree with TRBD1. The J segment lost 4 bases and the V segment lost 4 bases, leaving 4 bases of the junction unmatched. The CDR3 has 13 residues. CDR1 SGHNT and CDR2 YYREEE come from the germline V gene (reference sequence). The CDR3 region is CASSGGTAYGYTF. Written as DNA, the CDR3 is TGTGCCAGCAGCGGCGGGACAGCCTATGGCTACACCTTC.

This chain joins TRBV29-1 and TRBJ2-5; D is possibly TRBD2 (6 bases). From germline, CDR1 is SQVTM and CDR2 ANQGSEA. V was trimmed by 4 bases and J by 0 bases, leaving 12 bases between them. The CDR3 consists of 14 residues. The CDR3 sequence: CSVAGVNYQETQYF. The CDR3 DNA follows: TGCAGCGTTGCGGGGGTTAACTACCAAGAGACCCAGTACTTC. Together with reference TRBV29-1 and TRBJ2-5, the CDR3 gives the full variable domain: SAVISQKPSRDICQRGTSLTIQCQVDSQVTMMFWYRQQPGQSLTLIATANQGSEATYESGFVIDKFPISRPNLTFSTLTVSNMSPEDSSIYLCSVAGVNYQETQYFGPGTRLLVL.

The J gene is TRBJ1-2, the V gene TRBV4-2, with 8 bases matching TRBD1. The CDR3 is 14 amino acids. The germline V gene encodes CDR1 LGHNA and CDR2 YNFKEQ. V gave up 7 bases and J gave up 9 bases; unmatched junction bases: 13. The CDR3 region is CASTLVGGQGRYTF. The CDR3 coding sequence is TGTGCCAGCACTTTAGTGGGTGGACAGGGCCGCTACACCTTC.

The gene calls are TRBV6-5 and TRBJ1-1; possible D gene TRBD1, 6 bases. Germline loops: CDR1 MNHEY, CDR2 SVGAGI. V was trimmed by 6 bases and J by 2 bases, leaving 13 bases between them. CDR3 length: 14 amino acids. This CDR3 reads CASRSGVVNTEAFF. The CDR3 nucleotides are TGTGCCAGCAGGTCAGGGGTTGTCAACACTGAAGCTTTCTTT.

The gene calls are TRBV28 and TRBJ2-5; 7 bases fit TRBD1. Germline values: CDR1 MDHEN, CDR2 SYDVKM. Trimming took 7 bases from V and 6 from J; bases not matched to a gene: 17. This CDR3 has 16 amino acids. The CDR3: CASTNSGTATKKTQYF. The CDR3 nucleotides are TGTGCCAGCACAAACTCGGGGACAGCGACTAAGAAGACCCAGTACTTC.